The entry that follows covers one T cell receptor (beta chain) sequence. Its antigen is unidentified. The protocol was immunoSEQ multiplex PCR, while the TCRdb copy is restricted to in-frame clones and leaves out a portion. The repertoire consists of 110,000 to 150,000 clones, with more than 85% occurring once and the leading ten covering about 5.1%. This specimen comes from a study of T cell responses to AZD1222 COVID-19 vaccine. Study-wide background: Second-dose recipients at about 4 or about 12 weeks were treated as one pooled group.

Study-wide points: The study found Spike-specific TCR breadth and depth rose after two AZD1222 doses. Reports indicate that nearly half of spike-specific TCRs are directed at unmutated variant regions. Most donors were white British, females outnumbered males, and clonal diversity was possibly underestimated.

The CDR3 contains 13 residues. Germline assignment: CDR1 SGDLS and CDR2 YYNGEE. V lost 2 bases and J 6 bases, leaving 12 bases between the germline ends. Sequences were derived from peripheral blood, sampled on day 0 of AZD1222 vaccination. This clonotype originated in an adult in good health. The rearrangement links TRBV9 to TRBJ2-7; either TRBD1 or TRBD2 may supply D (5 bases each). For the CDR3, the DNA is TGTGCCAGCAGCGTGGGGCCAGCGGCCGAGCAGTACTTC. It specifies CASSVGPAAEQYF.